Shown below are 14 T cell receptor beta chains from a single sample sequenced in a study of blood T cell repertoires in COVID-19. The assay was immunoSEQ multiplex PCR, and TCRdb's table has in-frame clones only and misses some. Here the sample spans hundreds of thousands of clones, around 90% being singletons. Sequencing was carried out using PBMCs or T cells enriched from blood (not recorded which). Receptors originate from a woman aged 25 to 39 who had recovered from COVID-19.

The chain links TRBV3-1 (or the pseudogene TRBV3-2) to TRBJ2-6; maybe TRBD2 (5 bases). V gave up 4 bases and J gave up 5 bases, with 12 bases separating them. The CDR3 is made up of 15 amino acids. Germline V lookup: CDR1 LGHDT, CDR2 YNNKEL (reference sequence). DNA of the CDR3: TGTGCCAGCAGCCGGGTAGGCGGGTGGGCCAACGTCCTGACTTTC. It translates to CASSRVGGWANVLTF.

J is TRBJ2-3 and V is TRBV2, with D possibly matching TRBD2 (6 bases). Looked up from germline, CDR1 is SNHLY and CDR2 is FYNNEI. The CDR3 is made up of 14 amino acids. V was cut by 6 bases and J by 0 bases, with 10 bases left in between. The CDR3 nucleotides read TGTGCCAGCAGCTTGGCGGGGAGCACAGATACGCAGTATTTT. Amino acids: CASSLAGSTDTQYF.

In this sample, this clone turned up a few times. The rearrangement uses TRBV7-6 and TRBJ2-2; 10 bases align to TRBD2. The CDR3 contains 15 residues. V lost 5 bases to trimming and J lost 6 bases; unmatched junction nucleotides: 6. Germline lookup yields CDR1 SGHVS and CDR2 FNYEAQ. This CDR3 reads CASSLGLAGAGELFF. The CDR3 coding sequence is TGTGCCAGCAGCCTCGGTCTAGCGGGAGCCGGGGAGCTGTTTTTT.

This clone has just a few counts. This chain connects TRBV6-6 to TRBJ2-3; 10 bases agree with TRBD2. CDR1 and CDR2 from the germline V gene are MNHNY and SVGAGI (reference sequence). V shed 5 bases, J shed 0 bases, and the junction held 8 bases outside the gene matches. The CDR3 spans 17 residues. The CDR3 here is CASSQALAGVSTDTQYF. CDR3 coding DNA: TGTGCCAGCAGTCAGGCCCTAGCGGGGGTTAGCACAGATACGCAGTATTTT.

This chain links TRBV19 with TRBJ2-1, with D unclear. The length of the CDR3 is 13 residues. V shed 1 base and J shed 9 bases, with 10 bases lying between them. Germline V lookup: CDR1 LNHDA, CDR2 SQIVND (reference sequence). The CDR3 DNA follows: TGTGCCAGTAGTATAGGTCTCTATGTTGAGCAGTTCTTC. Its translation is CASSIGLYVEQFF.

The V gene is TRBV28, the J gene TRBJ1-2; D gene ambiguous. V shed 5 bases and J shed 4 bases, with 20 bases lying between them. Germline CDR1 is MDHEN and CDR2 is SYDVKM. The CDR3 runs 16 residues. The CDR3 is CASSDDGSLSGYGYTF. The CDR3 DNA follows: TGTGCCAGCAGTGATGACGGGTCCCTCTCCGGCTATGGCTACACCTTC.

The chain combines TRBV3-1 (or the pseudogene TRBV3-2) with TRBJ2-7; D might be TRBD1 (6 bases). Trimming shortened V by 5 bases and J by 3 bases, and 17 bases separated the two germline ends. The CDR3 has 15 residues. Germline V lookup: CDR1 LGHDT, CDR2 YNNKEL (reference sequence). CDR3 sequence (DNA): TGTGCCAGCAGCTATAGCCGGGACAACTACTACGAGCAGTACTTC. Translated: CASSYSRDNYYEQYF.

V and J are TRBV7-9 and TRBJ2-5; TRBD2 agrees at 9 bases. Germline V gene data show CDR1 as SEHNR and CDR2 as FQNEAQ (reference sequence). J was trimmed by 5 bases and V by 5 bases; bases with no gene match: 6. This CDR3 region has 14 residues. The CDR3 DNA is TGTGCCAGCAGCCCCCCTCTAGCGGGGGAGACCCAGTACTTC. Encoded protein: CASSPPLAGETQYF.

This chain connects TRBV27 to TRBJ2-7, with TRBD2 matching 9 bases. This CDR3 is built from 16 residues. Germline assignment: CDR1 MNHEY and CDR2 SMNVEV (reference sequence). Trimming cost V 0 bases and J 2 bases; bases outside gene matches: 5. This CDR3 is CASSLSGGRATYEQYF. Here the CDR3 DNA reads TGTGCCAGCAGTTTATCAGGCGGGAGGGCCACCTACGAGCAGTACTTC.

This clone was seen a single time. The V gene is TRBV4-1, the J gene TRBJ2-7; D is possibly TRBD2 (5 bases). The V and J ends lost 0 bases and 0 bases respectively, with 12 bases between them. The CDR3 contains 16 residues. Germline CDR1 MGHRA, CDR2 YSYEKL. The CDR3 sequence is CASSQEGPGISYEQYF. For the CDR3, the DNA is TGCGCCAGCAGCCAAGAAGGCCCCGGGATCTCCTACGAGCAGTACTTC.

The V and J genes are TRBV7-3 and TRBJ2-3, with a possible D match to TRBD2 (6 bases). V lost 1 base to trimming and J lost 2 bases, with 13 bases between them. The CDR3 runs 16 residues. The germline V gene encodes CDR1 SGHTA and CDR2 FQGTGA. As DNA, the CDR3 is TGTGCCAGCAGCTTAATCGCGGGAATGAACACAGATACGCAGTATTTT. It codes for CASSLIAGMNTDTQYF. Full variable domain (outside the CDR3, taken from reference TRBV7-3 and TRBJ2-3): GAGVSQTPSNKVTEKGKYVELRCDPISGHTALYWYRQSLGQGPEFLIYFQGTGAADDSGLPNDRFFAVRPEGSVSTLKIQRTERGDSAVYLCASSLIAGMNTDTQYFGPGTRLTVL.

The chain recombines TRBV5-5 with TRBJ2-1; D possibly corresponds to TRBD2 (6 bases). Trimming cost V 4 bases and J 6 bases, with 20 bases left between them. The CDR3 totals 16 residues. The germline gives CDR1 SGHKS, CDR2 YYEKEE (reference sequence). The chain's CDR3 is CASSNTGTREGNEQFF. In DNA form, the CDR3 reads TGTGCCAGCAGCAACACCGGGACTCGAGAGGGCAATGAGCAGTTCTTC.

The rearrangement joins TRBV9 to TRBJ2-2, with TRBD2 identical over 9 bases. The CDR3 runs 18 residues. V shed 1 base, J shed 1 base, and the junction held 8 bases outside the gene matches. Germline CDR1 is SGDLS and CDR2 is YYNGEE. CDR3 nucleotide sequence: TGTGCCAGCAGCGTACGGCGTAGCGGGAGTTTGAACACCGGGGAGCTGTTTTTT. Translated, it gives CASSVRRSGSLNTGELFF.

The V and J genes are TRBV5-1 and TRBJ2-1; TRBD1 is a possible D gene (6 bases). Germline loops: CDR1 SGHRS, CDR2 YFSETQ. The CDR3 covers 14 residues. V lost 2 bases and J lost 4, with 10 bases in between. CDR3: CASSLDRSYNEQFF. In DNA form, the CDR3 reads TGCGCCAGCAGCTTAGACAGGTCGTACAATGAGCAGTTCTTC.